The clone carrying this TCR beta chain has a count of ten or more. This entry comes from a study of T cells in Graves' hyperthyroidism and ophthalmopathy. Reasons for excluding patients were uncontrolled infection, other autoimmune disease, pregnancy or lactation. RNA transcripts yielded amplified TCR beta CDR3 regions. The TCR CDR3 was amplified in a first-round RT-PCR using the HTBI primer set. TCRdb used MiXCR to reprocess the multiplex PCR reads, holding one entry per CDR3 protein. This sample has about half a million distinct CDR3 sequences, with roughly 25% found just once. CDR3 length: 13 amino acids. V was clipped by 5 bases and J by 2 bases, with 10 bases between them. Germline V gives CDR1 SGHTA, CDR2 FQGNSA.

The sample comprised blood. This clonotype was sampled from a woman aged 30 to 39 with Graves' ophthalmopathy. The V call is TRBV7-2, the J call TRBJ2-7; D gene unclear. The DNA of the CDR3 is TGTGCCAGCAGCCCTTACTTGACCTACGAGCAGTACTTC. Its translation is CASSPYLTYEQYF.